Presented here are 9 T cell receptor beta chains from one specimen sequenced in a study of OX40 agonist ivuxolimab in advanced cancers. Sequenced by immunoSEQ multiplex PCR; TCRdb stores in-frame clones only, minus some. The data show around 78,000 clones, about nine tenths seen once. The specimen was CD4+ or CD8+ T cells sorted from blood, collected in a trial of the OX40 agonist ivuxolimab. Receptors originate from an adult with an advanced solid tumor such as melanoma, head and neck, liver or kidney cancer.

V and J are TRBV5-6 and TRBJ1-2; weak D call: TRBD1 (6 bases). Germline V gene sequence: CDR1 SGHDT, CDR2 YYEEEE. The CDR3 loop spans 11 amino acids. The V gene lost 2 bases and the J gene lost 8 bases, with 7 bases spanning the gap. DNA of the CDR3: TGTGCCAGCAGCTTAGGACAGGGCTACACCTTC. This codes for CASSLGQGYTF.

The V call is TRBV28, the J call TRBJ2-4, with TRBD1 matching over 7 bases. The J segment lost 0 bases and the V segment lost 5 bases, leaving 7 bases of the junction unmatched. Germline V gene data show CDR1 as MDHEN and CDR2 as SYDVKM. The CDR3 loop spans 16 amino acids. DNA for the CDR3: TGTGCCAGCAGTCCAGGGACAGCCCTAGCCAAAAACATTCAGTACTTC. It translates to CASSPGTALAKNIQYF.

The chain combines TRBV19 with TRBJ2-1; 8 bases fit TRBD2. Germline loops: CDR1 LNHDA, CDR2 SQIVND (reference sequence). Trimming at V came to 1 base and at J to 0 bases, leaving 8 bases not matched to a gene. The CDR3 runs 18 residues. The CDR3 DNA follows: TGTGCCAGTAGTATAGCCCGAAAAGCGGGAGTCTCCTACAATGAGCAGTTCTTC. Amino acid sequence: CASSIARKAGVSYNEQFF.

This clone was seen only a few times. One junction end does not reproduce the germline sequence, and a read error may be involved. V gene TRBV15 combines with J gene TRBJ2-5; D may be TRBD2 (5 bases). CDR1 and CDR2 (germline): LNHNV, YYDKDF (reference sequence). This CDR3 has 14 residues. DNA of the CDR3: TGTGCCACCAGCAGACATAAAGACGGACTTACGGAGCACTTC. Its translation is CATSRHKDGLTEHF.

The chain has TRBV19 and TRBJ2-1; a weak D match, TRBD1 (6 bases). The CDR3 totals 13 residues. Per the germline V gene, CDR1 is LNHDA and CDR2 is SQIVND (reference sequence). V was pared by 5 bases and J by 5 bases, with 10 bases between. The CDR3 reads CASSAQGNNEQFF. In DNA, the CDR3 is TGTGCCAGTAGTGCACAGGGAAACAATGAGCAGTTCTTC. The full variable domain, in which reference TRBV19 and TRBJ2-1 provide the parts outside the CDR3, is DGGITQSPKYLFRKEGQNVTLSCEQNLNHDAMYWYRQDPGQGLRLIYYSQIVNDFQKGDIAEGYSVSREKKESFPLTVTSAQKNPTAFYLCASSAQGNNEQFFGPGTRLTVL.

The chain has TRBV7-2 and TRBJ1-2; D gene uncertain. This CDR3 has 15 amino acids. V was pared by 1 base and J by 4 bases, with 13 bases between. Looked up from germline, CDR1 is SGHTA and CDR2 is FQGNSA. The CDR3 nucleotides read TGTGCCAGCAGCTTAGAAGCGGTGGGCGGCTATGGCTACACCTTC. Translated, it gives CASSLEAVGGYGYTF.

The rearrangement links TRBV6-1 to TRBJ1-2; the match to TRBD1 covers 7 bases. Trimming removed 10 bases from V and 4 bases from J; junction bases left unmatched: 9. This CDR3 is built from 13 residues. The V gene's germline CDR1 is MNHNS and CDR2 SASEGT. Written as DNA, the CDR3 is TGTGCCACACTAACGACAGGGAGCTATGGCTACACCTTC. Translation: CATLTTGSYGYTF.

The J gene is TRBJ2-1, the V gene TRBV6-1; D remains ambiguous. CDR1 and CDR2 from the germline V gene are MNHNS and SASEGT. V shed 3 bases and J shed 9 bases, with 12 bases lying between them. CDR3 length: 13 amino acids. Here the CDR3 reads CASSDRAHGEQFF. CDR3 DNA sequence: TGTGCCAGCAGTGACCGCGCCCACGGTGAGCAGTTCTTC.

V is TRBV19 and J is TRBJ1-1, with TRBD1 as a possible D gene (5 bases). Germline CDR1 is LNHDA and CDR2 is SQIVND (reference sequence). This CDR3 spans 15 amino acids. V lost 5 bases and J 5 bases, leaving 18 bases between the germline ends. The CDR3 sequence is CASSPRAGERTEAFF. DNA of the CDR3: TGTGCCAGTAGTCCTAGGGCGGGGGAGAGGACTGAAGCTTTCTTT.